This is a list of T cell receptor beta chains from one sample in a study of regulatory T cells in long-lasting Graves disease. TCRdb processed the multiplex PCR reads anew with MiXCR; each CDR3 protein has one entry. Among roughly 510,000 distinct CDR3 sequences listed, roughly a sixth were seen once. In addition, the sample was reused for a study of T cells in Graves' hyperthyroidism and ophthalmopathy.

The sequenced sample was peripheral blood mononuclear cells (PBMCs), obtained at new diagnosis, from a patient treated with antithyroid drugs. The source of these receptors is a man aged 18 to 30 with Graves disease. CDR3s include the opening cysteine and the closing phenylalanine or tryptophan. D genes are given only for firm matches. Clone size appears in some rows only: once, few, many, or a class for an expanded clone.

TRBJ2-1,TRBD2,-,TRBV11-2,CASSFWTSGRGDEQFF,TGTGCCAGCAGCTTCTGGACTAGCGGAAGGGGCGATGAGCAGTTCTTC
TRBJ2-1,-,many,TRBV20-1,CSARVPDLVVYNEQFF,TGCAGTGCTAGGGTCCCCGATTTGGTGGTCTACAATGAGCAGTTCTTC
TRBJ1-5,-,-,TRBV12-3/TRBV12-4,CASSFGAGDRPQHF,TGTGCCAGCAGTTTTGGGGCAGGGGATCGGCCCCAGCATTTT
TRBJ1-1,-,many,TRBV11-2,CASSSGETEAFF,TGTGCCAGCAGCTCAGGGGAAACTGAAGCTTTCTTT
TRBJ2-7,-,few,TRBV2,CASSRGLDSYEQYF,TGTGCCAGCAGCAGGGGACTCGACTCCTACGAGCAGTACTTC
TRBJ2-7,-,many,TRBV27,CASSFGHEQYF,TGTGCCAGCAGTTTTGGTCACGAGCAGTACTTC
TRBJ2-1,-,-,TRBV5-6,CASRTVAWTGDEQFF,TGTGCCAGCAGAACGGTCGCTTGGACGGGTGACGAGCAGTTCTTC
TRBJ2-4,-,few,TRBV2,CASSLGVLAKNIQYF,TGTGCCAGCAGTTTGGGAGTTTTAGCCAAAAACATTCAGTACTTC
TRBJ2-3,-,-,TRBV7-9,CASSLMGPSGLTDTQYF,TGTGCCAGCAGCTTAATGGGGCCCAGCGGCCTCACAGATACGCAGTATTTT
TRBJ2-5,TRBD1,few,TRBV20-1,CTTGTGVLQETQYF,TGCACCACGGGGACAGGGGTCCTCCAAGAGACCCAGTACTTC
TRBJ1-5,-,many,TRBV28,CASRTGQSSNQPQHF,TGTGCCAGCAGGACTGGACAGAGTAGCAATCAGCCCCAGCATTTT
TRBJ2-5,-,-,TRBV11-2,CASSQDRRAGRETQYF,TGTGCCAGCAGCCAAGATCGGAGGGCTGGGCGAGAGACCCAGTACTTC
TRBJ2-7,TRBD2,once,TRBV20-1,CSAGRPGQTFRTSGYEQYF,TGCAGTGCTGGAAGGCCGGGACAAACTTTTCGGACTAGCGGTTACGAGCAGTACTTC
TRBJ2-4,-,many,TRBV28,CASSPHGAGLAKNIQYF,TGTGCCAGCAGTCCCCACGGGGCAGGACTAGCCAAAAACATTCAGTACTTC
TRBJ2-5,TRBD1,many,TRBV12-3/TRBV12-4,CASSPGTGLETQYF,TGTGCCAGCAGTCCCGGGACAGGCCTAGAGACCCAGTACTTC
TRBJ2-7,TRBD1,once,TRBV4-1,CASSETGNRGEQYF,TGCGCCAGCAGCGAGACAGGGAACAGAGGCGAGCAGTACTTC
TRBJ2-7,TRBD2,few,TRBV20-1,CSARESNSGRALEQYF,TGCAGTGCTAGAGAGAGCAATAGCGGGAGGGCCCTCGAGCAGTACTTC
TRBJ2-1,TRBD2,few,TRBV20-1,CSAPIKTSGILYNEQFF,TGCAGTGCCCCCATTAAGACTAGCGGGATTCTCTACAATGAGCAGTTCTTC
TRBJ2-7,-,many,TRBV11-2,CASSLDRGGLRYEQYF,TGTGCCAGCAGCTTAGATCGAGGAGGGCTTAGGTACGAGCAGTACTTC
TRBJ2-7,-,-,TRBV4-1,CASSEQTGYEQYF,TGCGCCAGCTCAGAGCAGACCGGATACGAGCAGTACTTC
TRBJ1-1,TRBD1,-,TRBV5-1,CASSPFWGQGATEAFF,TGCGCCAGCAGCCCCTTTTGGGGACAGGGGGCCACTGAAGCTTTCTTT
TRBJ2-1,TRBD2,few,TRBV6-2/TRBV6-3,CASSYSREGRSWSYNEQFF,TGTGCCAGCAGTTACTCCCGGGAGGGCCGAAGTTGGTCCTACAATGAGCAGTTCTTC
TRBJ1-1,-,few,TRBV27,CASSLIPQGYGTEAFF,TGTGCCAGCAGTTTAATTCCCCAGGGATATGGAACTGAAGCTTTCTTT
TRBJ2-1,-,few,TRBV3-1,CASSQDRVRREQFF,TGTGCCAGCAGCCAAGATCGGGTCCGCCGTGAGCAGTTCTTC
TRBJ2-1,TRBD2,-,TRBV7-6,CASSSGLAGGRSYNEQFF,TGTGCCAGCAGCTCAGGACTAGCGGGAGGGCGTTCCTACAATGAGCAGTTCTTC
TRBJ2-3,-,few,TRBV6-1,CASSEVVNPSTDTQYF,TGTGCCAGCAGTGAAGTGGTCAACCCGAGCACAGATACGCAGTATTTT
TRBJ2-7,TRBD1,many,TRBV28,CASSPTGATSYEQYF,TGTGCCAGCAGTCCGACAGGGGCGACCTCCTACGAGCAGTACTTC
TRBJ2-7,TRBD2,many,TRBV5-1,CASSLSSGEAYEQYF,TGCGCCAGCAGCTTGTCTAGCGGGGAAGCCTACGAGCAGTACTTC
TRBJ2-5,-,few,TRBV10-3,CAISESTRETQYF,TGTGCCATCAGTGAGTCGACGAGGGAGACCCAGTACTTC
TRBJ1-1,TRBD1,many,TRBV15,CATSRDPQSGGTEAFF,TGTGCCACCAGCAGGGATCCCCAATCAGGGGGCACTGAAGCTTTCTTT
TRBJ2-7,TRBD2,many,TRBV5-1,CASSLGRGLARSYEQYF,TGCGCCAGCAGCTTGGGTCGGGGACTAGCGCGTTCCTACGAGCAGTACTTC
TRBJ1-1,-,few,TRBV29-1,CSVDGKWNTEAFF,TGCAGCGTTGATGGCAAATGGAACACTGAAGCTTTCTTT
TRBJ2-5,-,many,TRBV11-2,CASSPLVGVVRFGQETQYF,TGTGCCAGCAGCCCGCTTGTCGGTGTAGTGAGGTTCGGCCAAGAGACCCAGTACTTC
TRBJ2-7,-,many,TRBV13,CASSSPGTGYNEQYF,TGTGCCAGCAGCTCCCCAGGGACTGGGTACAACGAGCAGTACTTC
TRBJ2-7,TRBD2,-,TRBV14,CASSHRRTSGGLYEQYF,TGTGCCAGCAGCCACCGACGGACTAGCGGGGGCCTCTACGAGCAGTACTTC
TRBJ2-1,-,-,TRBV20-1,CSARARYNEQFF,TGCAGTGCTAGAGCGCGCTACAATGAGCAGTTCTTC
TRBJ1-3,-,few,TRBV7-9,CASSLVQYSSGNTIYF,TGTGCCAGCAGCTTAGTGCAATATAGCTCTGGAAACACCATATATTTT
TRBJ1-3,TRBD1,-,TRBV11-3,CASSGEQGLDTIYF,TGTGCCAGCAGCGGCGAACAGGGGTTGGACACCATATATTTT
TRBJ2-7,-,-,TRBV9,CASGEEGLRYF,TGTGCCAGCGGGGAAGAGGGGCTAAGGTACTTC
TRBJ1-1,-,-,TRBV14,CASSQQWRGEAFF,TGTGCCAGCAGCCAACAGTGGCGAGGAGAAGCTTTCTTT
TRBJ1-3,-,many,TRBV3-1,CASSPAGRTGNTIYF,TGTGCCAGCAGCCCGGCGGGGAGAACTGGAAACACCATATATTTT
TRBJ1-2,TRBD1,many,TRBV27,CASRYAGQGNGYTF,TGTGCCAGCAGATACGCCGGACAGGGTAATGGCTACACCTTC
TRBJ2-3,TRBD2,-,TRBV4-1,CASSQKEKGGRTDTQYF,TGCGCCAGCAGCCAGAAAGAAAAGGGCGGGAGGACAGATACGCAGTATTTT
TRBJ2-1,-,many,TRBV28,CASSLSILRYNEQFF,TGTGCCAGCAGCCTGAGTATTCTCCGATACAATGAGCAGTTCTTC
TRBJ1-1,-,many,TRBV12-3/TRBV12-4,CASSLLGGTEAFF,TGTGCCAGCAGTTTATTGGGAGGCACTGAAGCTTTCTTT
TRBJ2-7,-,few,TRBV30,CAWSLVYEQYF,TGTGCCTGGAGCTTGGTCTACGAGCAGTACTTC
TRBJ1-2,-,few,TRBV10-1,CASSGETYGYTF,TGCGCCAGCAGTGGGGAGACCTATGGCTACACCTTC
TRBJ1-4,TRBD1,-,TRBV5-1,CASSVGTGHNEKLFF,TGCGCCAGCAGCGTCGGGACAGGTCATAATGAAAAACTGTTTTTT
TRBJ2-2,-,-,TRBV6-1,CASSEWRRGAGELSF,TGTGCCAGCAGTGAATGGAGAAGGGGGGCCGGGGAGCTGTCTTTT
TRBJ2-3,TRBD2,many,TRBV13,CASSPNLAGRGDTQYF,TGTGCCAGCAGTCCCAATCTAGCGGGACGAGGAGATACGCAGTATTTT
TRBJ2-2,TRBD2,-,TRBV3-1,CASSQDLASGRGPRVDTGELFF,TGTGCCAGCAGCCAAGATCTGGCTAGCGGGAGGGGGCCGAGGGTGGACACCGGGGAGCTGTTTTTT
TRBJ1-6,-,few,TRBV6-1,CASRPDSGNSPLHF,TGTGCCAGCAGGCCCGACAGTGGGAATTCACCCCTCCACTTT
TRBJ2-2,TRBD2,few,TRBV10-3,CAISGVYRAGANTGELFF,TGTGCCATCAGTGGGGTATATCGAGCGGGGGCGAACACCGGGGAGCTGTTTTTT
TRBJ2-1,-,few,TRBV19,CASNTPGGSYNEQFF,TGTGCCAGTAACACACCGGGCGGGTCCTACAATGAGCAGTTCTTC